The clone carrying this T cell receptor (beta chain) was seen repeatedly, ten times or more. The sample belongs to a study of neurological immune-mediated disorders. Trimming removed 0 bases from V and 5 bases from J; junction bases left unmatched: 2. The CDR3 spans 14 residues. The germline gives CDR1 SGHRS, CDR2 YFSETQ. Individuals who volunteered at a blood bank located in Maryland, USA, made up the group of healthy controls. The unsorted libraries were generated from a total of 2 million PBMCs, which had been stored in RNAlater at -80 C. The making of cDNA relied on 5'RACE with 10-nucleotide random UMIs. TCRdb reanalysed the 5' RACE reads using MiXCR and keeps one entry per CDR3 protein. In the table there are tens of thousands of distinct CDR3 sequences, over 12% of which are singletons.

The chain uses TRBV5-1 and TRBJ2-1, with 7 nucleotides matching TRBD2. The source material was PBMCs. This clonotype was sampled from a woman aged 45 to 65 in good health. The CDR3: CASSLGLADNEQFF. The DNA for the CDR3 is TGCGCCAGCAGCTTGGGTCTAGCGGACAATGAGCAGTTCTTC.